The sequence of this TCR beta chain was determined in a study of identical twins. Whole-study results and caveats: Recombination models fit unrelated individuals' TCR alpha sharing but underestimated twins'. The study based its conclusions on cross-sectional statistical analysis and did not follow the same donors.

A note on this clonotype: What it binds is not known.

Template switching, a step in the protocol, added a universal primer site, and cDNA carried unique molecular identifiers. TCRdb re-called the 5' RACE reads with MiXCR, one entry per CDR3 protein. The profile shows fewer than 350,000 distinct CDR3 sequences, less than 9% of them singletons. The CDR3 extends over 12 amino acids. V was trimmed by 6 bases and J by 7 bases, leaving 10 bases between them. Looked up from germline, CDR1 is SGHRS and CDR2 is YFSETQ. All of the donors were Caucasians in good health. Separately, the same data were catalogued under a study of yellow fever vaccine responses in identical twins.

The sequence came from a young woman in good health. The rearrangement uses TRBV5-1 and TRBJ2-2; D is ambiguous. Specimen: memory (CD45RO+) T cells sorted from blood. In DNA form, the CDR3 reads TGCGCCAGCATTAGGGTGGACGGGGAGCTGTTTTTT. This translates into CASIRVDGELFF.